This T cell receptor beta chain is drawn from a study of blood T cells in healthy people across ages. Overall study findings and caveats: It was the long-lived donors that had more naive CD4+ cells and higher diversity than aged donors.

A second about 7 to 12 cycle PCR used barcoded and J-beta primers. Each CDR3 protein gets one entry after TCRdb re-called the 5' RACE reads with MiXCR. The sample consists of around 1.1 million distinct CDR3 sequences, less than 45% of them appearing once. As to this clonotype: The antigen is not known.

Trimming pared 3 bases from V and 1 base from J, leaving 12 bases between. The CDR3 runs 14 residues. CDR1 is DFQATT and CDR2 is SNEGSKA in the germline V gene (reference sequence). Individuals who donated were healthy Caucasians from Russia aged about 6 to 100. J is TRBJ1-2 and V is TRBV20-1; no reliable D call. The sequencing sample was made of blood. The sequence was collected from a man aged 18-30 years in good health. DNA of the CDR3: TGCAGTGCTAGGGGTCCCTTTAATAACTATGGCTACACCTTC. This translates into CSARGPFNNYGYTF.